This entry concerns a single T cell receptor beta chain. Its target is not known. The data were taken from a study of shared clonotypes between healthy human individuals. Study details: Three plates were used per donor for CD4 naive, three for CD4 memory, two for CD8 naive and one for CD8 memory.

The CDR3 totals 13 residues. CDR1 and CDR2 (germline): MDHEN, SYDVKM. Trimming left V 7 bases short and J 0 bases short, with 9 bases between. Several immunoSEQ 96-well plates shared each subset's DNA, each plate a replicate. Produced via immunoSEQ multiplex PCR; TCRdb's table is partial and in-frame only. Among approximately 1.9 million clones listed, around 93% were seen once. The naive CD8 population came from CD45RO-negative cells selected for CCR7, without terminally differentiated effector memory CD45RA+ cells. Study observations and caveats: Generation probability values for non-shared clonotypes were lower than those for clonotypes shared by all four donors. Clonotype sharing levels among donors were expected to vary with sequencing depth.

The J gene is TRBJ2-5, the V gene TRBV28, with no clear D. The specimen was naive CD8+ T cells from PBMCs. This clonotype was obtained from a man between 18 and 29 years old in good health. Some clones in this sample may be carry-over from other donors' samples. The CDR3 loop is CASKWAYQETQYF. The CDR3 DNA reads TGTGCCAGCAAGTGGGCCTACCAAGAGACCCAGTACTTC.